This T cell receptor beta chain stems from a study of memory CD4+ T cells and cytomegalovirus serostatus. This CDR3 is built from 15 residues. Germline-derived CDR1 and CDR2 are SEHNR and FQNEAQ (reference sequence). V lost 5 bases and J lost 7; bases outside the gene matches: 13. Single viable CD3+CD4+CD8-CD45RO+ cells were sorted as the memory CD4+ T cells. Total CD4+ T cells were enriched by CD4 positive selection. This clone occurred a few times. Only in-frame clones appear in the TCRdb table, and some are missing; sequencing was by immunoSEQ multiplex PCR. The data contain roughly 67,000 clones, about 75% of them singletons.

This clonotype was sampled from an adult in good health and CMV-seropositive. The sample taken for sequencing was memory CD4+ T cells from blood. This chain uses TRBV7-9 with TRBJ2-7, with 8 positions matching TRBD2. The CDR3 coding sequence is TGTGCCAGCAGCCAACTAGCGGTAGGGCAGTGGGAGCAGTACTTC. The encoded protein is CASSQLAVGQWEQYF.